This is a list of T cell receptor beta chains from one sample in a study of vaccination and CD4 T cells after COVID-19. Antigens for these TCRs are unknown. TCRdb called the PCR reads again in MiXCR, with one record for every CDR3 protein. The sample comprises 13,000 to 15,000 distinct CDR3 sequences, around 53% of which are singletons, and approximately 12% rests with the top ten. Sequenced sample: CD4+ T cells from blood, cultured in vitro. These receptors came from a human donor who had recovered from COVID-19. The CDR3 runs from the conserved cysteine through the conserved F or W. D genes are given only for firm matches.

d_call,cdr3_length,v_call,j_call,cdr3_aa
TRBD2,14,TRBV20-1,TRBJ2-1,CSARAGGTYNEQFF
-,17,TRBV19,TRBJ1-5,CASKGRQGNYSNQPQHF
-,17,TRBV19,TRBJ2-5,CASSIGWGRVPGETQYF
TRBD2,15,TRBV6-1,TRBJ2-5,CASSEAAGEQETQYF
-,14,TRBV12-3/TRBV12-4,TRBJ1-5,CASSFMAADQPQHF
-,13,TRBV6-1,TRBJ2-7,CASLAAGFYEQYF
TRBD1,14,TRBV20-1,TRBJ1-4,CSARPGTGSEKLFF
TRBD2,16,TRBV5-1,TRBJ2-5,CASSGGLAGGQETQYF
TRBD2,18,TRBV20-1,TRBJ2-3,CSARDTSGTSRSTDTQYF
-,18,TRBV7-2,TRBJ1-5,CASSLARAYPGGNQPQHF
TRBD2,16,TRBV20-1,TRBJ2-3,CSARDNLAVPTDTQYF
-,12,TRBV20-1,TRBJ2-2,CSASLGRGELFF
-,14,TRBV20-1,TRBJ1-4,CSARDLRGDEKLFF
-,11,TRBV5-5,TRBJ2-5,CASSLEGAQYF
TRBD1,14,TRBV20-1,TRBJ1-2,CSAIRGQGGYGYTF
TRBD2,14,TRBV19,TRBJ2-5,CASSSSSGVETQYF
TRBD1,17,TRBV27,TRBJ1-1,CASSSLTAWDSYTEAFF
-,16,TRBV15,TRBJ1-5,CATSRDYDSRNQPQHF
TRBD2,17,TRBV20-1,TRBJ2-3,CSARTSGASGEPDTQYF
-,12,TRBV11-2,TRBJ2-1,CASSLSYNEQFF
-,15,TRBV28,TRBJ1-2,CASSLSPGPPYGYTF
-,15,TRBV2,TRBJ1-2,CASRDSGPASGGYTF
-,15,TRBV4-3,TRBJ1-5,CASSRLTGSNQPQHF
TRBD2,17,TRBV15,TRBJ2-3,CATSRDLGGGATDTQYF
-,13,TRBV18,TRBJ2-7,CASSVEGGSEQYF
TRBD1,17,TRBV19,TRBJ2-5,CASNNPREDRGRETQYF
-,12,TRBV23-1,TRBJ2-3,CARRHSTDTQYF
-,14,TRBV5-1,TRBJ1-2,CASSESDIGKGYTF
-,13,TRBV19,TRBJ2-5,CASKPGHQETQYF
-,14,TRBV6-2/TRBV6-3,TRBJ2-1,CASSYSGGRNEQFF
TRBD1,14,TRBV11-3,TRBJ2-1,CASSGTGIFNEQFF
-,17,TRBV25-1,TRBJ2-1,CASSESPRDFRYNEQFF